The 26 T cell receptor beta chains presented below share a single source sample, sequenced in a study of Ad26.COV2.S vaccination and SARS-CoV-2 variants. This sample's treatment: some 19 received Ad26.COV2.S at low or high dose, single or two shots; 5 received placebo; per-sample allocation not given. Sampling took place 63 days after the first vaccine or placebo injection. The repertoire was sequenced with immunoSEQ multiplex PCR; TCRdb's copy has only in-frame clones and lacks some. This sample yields about 680,000 clones, of which around 90% are seen a single time; 1.5% belongs to the top ten. The specimen comprised peripheral blood, sampled in a trial of Ad26.COV2.S vaccine versus placebo. These receptors were obtained from a person between 18 and 65 years old who received the Ad26.COV2.S COVID-19 vaccine or a placebo.

This clone has just one count. The gene calls are TRBV7-2 and TRBJ2-2; the D is unclear. V lost 5 bases and J 3 bases, leaving 4 bases between the germline ends. There are 12 residues in the CDR3. Germline V gives CDR1 SGHTA, CDR2 FQGNSA. CDR3 in DNA: TGTGCCAGCAGCACCTACACCGGGGAGCTGTTTTTT. Protein: CASSTYTGELFF.

The genes are TRBV4-1 and TRBJ2-3; D not certain. Between the trimmed V and J ends, which lost 0 bases and 6 bases, there was a span of 13 bases. The CDR3 is made up of 15 amino acids. CDR1 MGHRA and CDR2 YSYEKL come from the germline V gene. CDR3 coding DNA: TGCGCCAGCAGCCAAGATTTTAACTCCCCCGATACGCAGTATTTT. Residues: CASSQDFNSPDTQYF.

J is TRBJ2-2 and V is TRBV7-9, with 12 nucleotides matching TRBD2. Trimming at V came to 1 base and at J to 4 bases, leaving 7 bases not matched to a gene. Germline-derived CDR1 and CDR2 are SEHNR and FQNEAQ (reference sequence). The CDR3 covers 18 residues. The CDR3: CASSLGLAGVGLTGELFF. In DNA form, the CDR3 reads TGTGCCAGCAGCTTAGGACTAGCGGGAGTCGGACTCACCGGGGAGCTGTTTTTT.

J is TRBJ2-3 and V is TRBV24-1; 9 bases map to TRBD1. CDR1 and CDR2 (germline): KGHDR, SFDVKD. The J segment lost 3 bases and the V segment lost 2 bases, leaving 2 bases of the junction unmatched. This CDR3 comprises 15 residues. CDR3: CATSDSGTGTDTQYF. The CDR3 DNA sequence: TGTGCCACCAGTGATTCCGGGACAGGGACAGATACGCAGTATTTT.

CDR3 sequence: CASNLAGLNTGELFF. The DNA of the CDR3 is TGCGCCAGCAACCTAGCGGGACTGAACACCGGGGAGCTGTTTTTT. The chain joins TRBV5-1 to TRBJ2-2, with TRBD2 matching over 9 bases. Germline CDR1 is SGHRS and CDR2 is YFSETQ. V shed 6 bases and J 1 base; nucleotides not matched to a gene: 4. CDR3 size: 15 residues.

The chain uses TRBV5-6 and TRBJ1-2; tentatively, D is TRBD1 (5 bases). CDR1 and CDR2 from the germline V gene are SGHDT and YYEEEE. V lost 0 bases to trimming and J lost 7 bases, with 10 bases between them. The CDR3 spans 13 residues. CDR3 nucleotide sequence: TGTGCCAGCAGCTTGGGGAAGGGGACTGGCTACACCTTC. Protein sequence: CASSLGKGTGYTF.

This clone was recorded only once. V is TRBV11-3 and J is TRBJ2-3; D perhaps matches TRBD1 (5 bases). Trimming pared 1 base from V and 11 bases from J, leaving 13 bases between. Germline CDR1 SGHNT, CDR2 YENEEA. CDR3 length equals 13 residues. The CDR3 loop is CASSLGRVGVQYF. The CDR3 DNA follows: TGTGCCAGCAGCTTAGGTAGGGTAGGGGTGCAGTATTTT.

This sequence joins TRBV5-6 and TRBJ2-6; 7 positions agree with TRBD1. CDR3 size: 17 residues. With 5 bases clipped from V and 3 bases from J, the junction kept 11 bases outside the gene matches. The germline V gene has CDR1 SGHDT and CDR2 YYEEEE. CDR3 sequence reads: CASSPPTGLGGANVLTF. CDR3 nucleotide sequence: TGTGCCAGCAGTCCCCCGACAGGGCTTGGTGGGGCCAACGTCCTGACTTTC.

The chain's CDR3 is CASTRAGTSGSYEQYF. As DNA, the CDR3 is TGTGCCAGCACCCGCGCCGGGACTAGCGGGTCCTACGAGCAGTACTTC. The V gene is TRBV2, the J gene TRBJ2-7, with 12 bases fitting TRBD2. In germline, CDR1 is SNHLY, CDR2 FYNNEI. Trimming took 7 bases from V and 1 from J; bases not matched to a gene: 8. This CDR3 spans 16 amino acids. Variable domain in full (rest from reference TRBV2 and TRBJ2-7): EPEVTQTPSHQVTQMGQEVILRCVPISNHLYFYWYRQILGQKVEFLVSFYNNEISEKSEIFDDQFSVERPDGSNFTLKIRSTKLEDSAMYFCASTRAGTSGSYEQYFGPGTRLTVT.

This chain connects TRBV7-2 to TRBJ2-1; maybe TRBD2 (5 bases). There are 15 residues in the CDR3. Germline CDR1 SGHTA, CDR2 FQGNSA. V was pared by 4 bases and J by 4 bases, with 14 bases between. The CDR3 sequence is CASSSTRGAYNEQFF. CDR3 nucleotides: TGTGCCAGCAGCTCGACCCGGGGAGCATACAATGAGCAGTTCTTC. Filled out from reference TRBV7-2 and TRBJ2-1, the complete variable domain reads GAGVSQSPSNKVTEKGKDVELRCDPISGHTALYWYRQSLGQGLEFLIYFQGNSAPDKSGLPSDRFSAERTGGSVSTLTIQRTQQEDSAVYLCASSSTRGAYNEQFFGPGTRLTVL.

V and J are TRBV6-5 and TRBJ1-5; D remains unclear. Trimming removed 6 bases from V and 7 bases from J, with 16 bases in between. CDR1 is MNHEY and CDR2 is SVGAGI in the germline V gene. The CDR3 is 14 residues long. The CDR3 loop reads CASRHRALNQPQHF. CDR3 DNA: TGTGCCAGCAGGCACCGGGCCCTAAACCAGCCCCAGCATTTT.

The chain couples TRBV5-1 to TRBJ2-1; 9 bases fit TRBD1. The CDR3 has 16 amino acids. Germline V lookup: CDR1 SGHRS, CDR2 YFSETQ. The V and J ends lost 2 bases and 7 bases, in that order; junction bases with no gene match: 10. Here the CDR3 reads CASSLNTGQGANEQFF. DNA for the CDR3: TGCGCCAGCAGCTTAAATACGGGACAGGGTGCGAATGAGCAGTTCTTC.

The rearrangement joins TRBV7-9 to TRBJ2-1; 7 bases align to TRBD1. Germline assignment: CDR1 SEHNR and CDR2 FQNEAQ (reference sequence). Trimming removed 5 bases from V and 10 bases from J; junction bases left unmatched: 8. The CDR3 spans 13 residues. The CDR3 DNA reads as TGTGCCAGCAGCCCCCGGGACAGCGTGGAGCAGTTCTTC. The encoded protein is CASSPRDSVEQFF.

V usage is TRBV2 and J usage is TRBJ1-4; 8 nucleotides line up with TRBD1. The junction had 1 base not matched to a gene; V was cut back by 4 bases and J by 6 bases. The CDR3 extends over 13 amino acids. The germline CDR1 and CDR2 sequences are SNHLY and FYNNEI. The CDR3 nucleotides are TGTGCCAGCAGTGGGACAGGGTATGAAAAACTGTTTTTT. Translating it yields CASSGTGYEKLFF.

The chain joins TRBV5-8 to TRBJ1-5; 8 bases match TRBD1. The length of the CDR3 is 14 residues. Trimming cost V 0 bases and J 11 bases; bases outside gene matches: 7. The germline V gene has CDR1 SGHTS and CDR2 YDEGEE. CDR3 region: CASSLEDRAYSQHF. CDR3 nucleotide sequence: TGTGCCAGCAGCTTGGAGGACAGGGCTTATTCCCAGCATTTT. The full variable domain, with the rest looked up from reference TRBV5-8 and TRBJ1-5, is EAGVTQSPTHLIKTRGQQATLRCSPISGHTSVYWYQQALGLGLQFLLWYDEGEERNRGNFPPRFSGRQFPNYSSELNVNALELEDSALYLCASSLEDRAYSQHFGDGTRLSIL.

The CDR3 sequence: CASSLGADGDQETQYF. The CDR3 DNA reads TGTGCCAGCAGCTTAGGGGCGGACGGGGACCAAGAGACCCAGTACTTC. V is TRBV7-9 and J is TRBJ2-5, with D maybe TRBD2 (5 bases). Germline-derived CDR1 and CDR2 are SEHNR and FQNEAQ (reference sequence). Trimming took 1 base from V and 0 from J, leaving 12 bases between them. The length of the CDR3 is 16 residues.

The chain uses TRBV11-2 and TRBJ2-5; 7 bases are a match to TRBD2. The germline V gene encodes CDR1 SGHAT and CDR2 FQNNGV. The CDR3 runs 12 residues. Unmatched junction bases numbered 2, after V lost 1 base and J lost 9 bases. CDR3 protein: CASSLVGGAQYF. CDR3 bases: TGTGCCAGCAGCTTAGTGGGAGGGGCCCAGTACTTC.

The chain employs TRBV24-1 and TRBJ2-1; TRBD2 agrees at 13 bases. This CDR3 contains 16 residues. Germline V lookup: CDR1 KGHDR, CDR2 SFDVKD. V lost 4 bases and J lost 4; bases outside the gene matches: 3. CDR3 nucleotide sequence: TGTGCCACCAGTGACCGGACTAGCGGGGGATACAATGAGCAGTTCTTC. This codes for CATSDRTSGGYNEQFF.

The chain couples TRBV11-2 to TRBJ2-7; D unclear. There are 14 residues in the CDR3. Between the trimmed V and J ends, which lost 3 bases and 4 bases, there was a span of 13 bases. Germline CDR1 and CDR2: SGHAT and FQNNGV. CDR3: CASSFPFGDYEQYF. For the CDR3, the DNA is TGTGCCAGCAGCTTTCCGTTTGGGGATTACGAGCAGTACTTC.

This clone appeared once. Distinct nucleotide sequences in the sample also encode this CDR3. The rearrangement links TRBV29-1 to TRBJ2-5; D is unresolved. This CDR3 spans 13 amino acids. Trimming removed 4 bases at V and 1 base at J, with 10 bases between. CDR1 and CDR2 from the germline V gene are SQVTM and ANQGSEA. The CDR3 bases are TGCAGCGTTGTCGGCAGGTTCCAAGAGACCCAGTACTTC. It codes for CSVVGRFQETQYF.

This clone was seen just once. V usage is TRBV11-3 and J usage is TRBJ2-1; D ambiguous. The CDR3 loop spans 14 amino acids. Germline V gene sequence: CDR1 SGHNT, CDR2 YENEEA. V gave up 5 bases and J gave up 5 bases, with 13 bases separating them. CDR3 coding DNA: TGTGCCAGCAGCCCGGTGGGCACCCACAATGAGCAGTTCTTC. It encodes CASSPVGTHNEQFF.

The chain recombines TRBV6-2 or TRBV6-3 with TRBJ1-4; unclear D gene. CDR1 is MNHEY and CDR2 is SVGEGT in the germline V gene. Trimming pared 5 bases from V and 1 base from J, leaving 8 bases between. This CDR3 has 14 amino acids. The CDR3 DNA sequence: TGTGCCAGCAGTGGAACTGGAACTAATGAAAAACTGTTTTTT. This encodes CASSGTGTNEKLFF.

The chain combines TRBV9 with TRBJ2-2, with TRBD2 identical over 8 bases. CDR1 and CDR2 from the germline V gene are SGDLS and YYNGEE. J lost 7 bases, V lost 0 bases, and 5 bases had no gene match. The CDR3 is 15 residues long. CDR3 coding DNA: TGTGCCAGCAGCGTAGCGGGAGGGCGTGGCGGGGAGCTGTTTTTT. Translating it yields CASSVAGGRGGELFF.

The chain recombines TRBV4-3 with TRBJ1-4; D not resolved. There are 16 residues in the CDR3. CDR1 LGHNA and CDR2 YSLEER come from the germline V gene. Trimming removed 0 bases at V and 6 bases at J, with 14 bases between. The CDR3 DNA is TGCGCCAGCAGCCAAGATCTTAGTGGGATCTATGAAAAACTGTTTTTT. This sequence encodes CASSQDLSGIYEKLFF.

The chain recombines TRBV5-1 with TRBJ1-6; 8 nucleotides line up with TRBD1. This CDR3 has 16 amino acids. After removal of 3 bases from V and 8 bases from J, the junction contained 10 bases not matched to a gene. The V gene's germline CDR1 is SGHRS and CDR2 YFSETQ. This chain's CDR3 is CASSSYVDRGDSPLHF. DNA for the CDR3: TGCGCCAGCAGCTCCTATGTAGACAGGGGCGATTCACCCCTCCACTTT.

The rearrangement uses TRBV7-8 and TRBJ2-5; unclear D gene. The V gene lost 4 bases and the J gene lost 1 base, with 7 bases spanning the gap. Germline V gene sequence: CDR1 SGHVS, CDR2 FQNEAQ. The CDR3 contains 13 residues. CDR3 bases: TGTGCCAGCAGCTGGCGGTCCCAAGAGACCCAGTACTTC. It is translated as CASSWRSQETQYF.